This is a list of T cell receptor beta chains from one sample in a study of CD8 T cells in Susac syndrome. TCRdb re-analysed the immunoSEQ multiplex PCR reads in MiXCR, keeping a single row per CDR3 protein. Among under 150,000 distinct CDR3 sequences listed, 90% to 95% were seen once. The sequenced material came from CD4+ T cells from PBMCs. The receptors stem from a human donor with multiple sclerosis. Both conserved end residues are part of each CDR3. Fields, in order: J gene, D gene, V gene, CDR3 protein. The D gene is left open where the match is weak.

TRBJ2-1 | . | TRBV12-3/TRBV12-4 | CASNGNQGFYNEQFF
TRBJ1-1 | TRBD1 | TRBV18 | CASLGQGNTEAFF
TRBJ1-2 | . | TRBV6-2/TRBV6-3 | CASSYGVGRSYTF
TRBJ2-3 | . | TRBV5-4 | CASSLTGREDTQYF
TRBJ1-6 | TRBD1 | TRBV20-1 | CSASPGQGTYNSPLHF
TRBJ1-1 | TRBD1 | TRBV14 | CASSLQGTGNTEAFF
TRBJ2-5 | . | TRBV18 | CASSPFRDAETQYF
TRBJ1-2 | . | TRBV20-1 | CSAPNRNKVAGYTF
TRBJ1-5 | . | TRBV3-1 | CASSRGQVNQPQHF
TRBJ2-3 | TRBD1 | TRBV5-6 | CASSLQGARITDTQYF
TRBJ2-1 | . | TRBV5-1 | CASSPTSQTYNEQFF
TRBJ2-2 | . | TRBV14 | CASSQVSRTTGELFF
TRBJ1-1 | . | TRBV7-9 | CASNRINTEAFF
TRBJ1-2 | . | TRBV7-2 | CASSSFLSNIYGYTF
TRBJ1-4 | . | TRBV18 | CASSPLKDEKLFF
TRBJ1-1 | . | TRBV29-1 | CSVGVQNTEAFF
TRBJ1-2 | . | TRBV5-1 | CASSSQGGDLNGYTF
TRBJ1-2 | . | TRBV5-4 | CASSPTRTQYGYTF
TRBJ2-2 | TRBD2 | TRBV7-9 | CASINGRAGTGELFF
TRBJ1-5 | . | TRBV19 | CASSWGRPHNQPQHF
TRBJ2-5 | . | TRBV29-1 | CSVLEGETQYF
TRBJ2-1 | . | TRBV25-1 | CASSWRGTYNEQFF
TRBJ2-3 | . | TRBV30 | CAWSVGGAPTVTQYF
TRBJ2-7 | . | TRBV7-2 | CASSVRAGEQYF
TRBJ1-3 | . | TRBV2 | CASSELSTGNTIYF
TRBJ2-1 | . | TRBV5-4 | CASSPRWGGQNEQFF
TRBJ2-7 | . | TRBV3-1 | CASSQVAGDEQYF
TRBJ1-2 | TRBD1 | TRBV27 | CASSGKGQLRRGYTF
TRBJ1-1 | . | TRBV5-6 | CASTLSRENTEAFF
TRBJ2-5 | . | TRBV5-1 | CASRSEQETQYF
TRBJ1-3 | TRBD1 | TRBV20-1 | CSAPGGATGNTIYF
TRBJ2-1 | TRBD2 | TRBV20-1 | CSARTRLYNEQFF
TRBJ1-2 | . | TRBV7-3 | CASSLTPGASNYGYTF
TRBJ2-7 | . | TRBV10-3 | CAIRSGDEQYF
TRBJ2-2 | . | TRBV4-3 | CASSQEADTINTGELFF
TRBJ1-1 | TRBD1 | TRBV19 | CASSNRGSTEAFF
TRBJ1-5 | TRBD1 | TRBV20-1 | CSARGRTGGSQPQHF
TRBJ1-1 | . | TRBV29-1 | CSVPAGTVNTEAFF
TRBJ2-7 | TRBD1 | TRBV30 | CAWTPGQGRYEQYF
TRBJ2-5 | . | TRBV7-2 | CASSLGPDYQETQYF
TRBJ1-5 | TRBD1 | TRBV6-6 | CASTLGGQPNQPQHF
TRBJ1-2 | TRBD1 | TRBV6-1 | CASSDKEGQGVYGYTF
TRBJ1-5 | . | TRBV9 | CASSSRGGGNQPQHF